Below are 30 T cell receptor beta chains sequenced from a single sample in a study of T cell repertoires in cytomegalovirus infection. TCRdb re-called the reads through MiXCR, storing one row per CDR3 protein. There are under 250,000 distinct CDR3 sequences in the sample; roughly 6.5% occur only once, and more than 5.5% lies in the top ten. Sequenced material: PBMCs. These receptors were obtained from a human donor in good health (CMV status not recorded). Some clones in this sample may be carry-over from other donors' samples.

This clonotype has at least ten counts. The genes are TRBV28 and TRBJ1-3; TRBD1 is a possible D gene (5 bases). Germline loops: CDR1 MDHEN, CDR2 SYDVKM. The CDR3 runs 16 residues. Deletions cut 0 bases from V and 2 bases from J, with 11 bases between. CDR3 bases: TGTGCCAGCAGTTTATGGACAGCTAACACTGGAAACACCATATATTTT. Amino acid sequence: CASSLWTANTGNTIYF.

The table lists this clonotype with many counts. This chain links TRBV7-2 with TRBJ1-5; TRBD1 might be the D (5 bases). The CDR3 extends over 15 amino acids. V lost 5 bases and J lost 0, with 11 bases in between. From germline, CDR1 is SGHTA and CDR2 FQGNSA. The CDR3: CASSLGPNSNQPQHF. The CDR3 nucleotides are TGTGCCAGCAGCCTGGGACCGAATAGCAATCAGCCCCAGCATTTT.

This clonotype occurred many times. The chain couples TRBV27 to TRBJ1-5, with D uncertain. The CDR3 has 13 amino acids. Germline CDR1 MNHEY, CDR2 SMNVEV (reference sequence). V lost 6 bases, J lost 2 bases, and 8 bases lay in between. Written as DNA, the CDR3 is TGTGCCAGCAGGGAGACGGGCAATCAGCCCCAGCATTTT. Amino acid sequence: CASRETGNQPQHF.

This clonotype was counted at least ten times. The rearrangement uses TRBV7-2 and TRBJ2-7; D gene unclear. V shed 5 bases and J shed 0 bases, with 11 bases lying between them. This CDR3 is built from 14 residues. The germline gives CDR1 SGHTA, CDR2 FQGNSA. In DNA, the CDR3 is TGTGCCAGCAGCCCTACCACATTCTCCTACGAGCAGTACTTC. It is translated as CASSPTTFSYEQYF.

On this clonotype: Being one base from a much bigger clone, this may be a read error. The DNA of the CDR3 is TGCGCCAGCAGCCCTGACAGGGGGAACACCTACGAGCAGTACTTC. This translates into CASSPDRGNTYEQYF. The chain recombines TRBV4-3 with TRBJ2-7, with TRBD1 matching 9 bases. There are 15 residues in the CDR3. CDR1 is LGHNA and CDR2 is YSLEER in the germline V gene. The trim removed 4 bases at V and 2 bases at J, leaving 6 bases unmatched.

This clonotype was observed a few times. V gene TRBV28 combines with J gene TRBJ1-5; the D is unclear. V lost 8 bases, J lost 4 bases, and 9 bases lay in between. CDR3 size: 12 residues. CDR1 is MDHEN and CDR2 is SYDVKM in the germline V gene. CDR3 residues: CASLSLNQPQHF. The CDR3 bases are TGTGCCAGCCTTTCCCTGAATCAGCCCCAGCATTTT.

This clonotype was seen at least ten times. CDR3: CSAKTAGPSYEQYF. The CDR3 DNA reads TGCAGTGCTAAGACAGCGGGGCCCTCCTACGAGCAGTACTTC. The genes are TRBV20-1 and TRBJ2-7, with TRBD2 matching over 7 bases. V dropped 4 bases and J dropped 0; count of bases not matched to a gene: 6. Per the germline V gene, CDR1 is DFQATT and CDR2 is SNEGSKA (reference sequence). This CDR3 has 14 residues.

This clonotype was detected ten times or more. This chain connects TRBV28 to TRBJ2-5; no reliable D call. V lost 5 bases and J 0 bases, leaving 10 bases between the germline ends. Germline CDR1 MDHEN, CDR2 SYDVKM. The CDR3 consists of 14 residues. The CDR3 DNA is TGTGCCAGCAGTAAGGCAGCGTACCAAGAGACCCAGTACTTC. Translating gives CASSKAAYQETQYF.

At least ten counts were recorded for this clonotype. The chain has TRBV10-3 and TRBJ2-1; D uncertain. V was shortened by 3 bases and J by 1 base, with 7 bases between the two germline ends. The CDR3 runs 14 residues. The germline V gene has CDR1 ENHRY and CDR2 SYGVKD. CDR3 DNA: TGTGCCATCAGTGACATTCGTTCCTACAATGAGCAGTTCTTC. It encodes CAISDIRSYNEQFF.

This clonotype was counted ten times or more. The CDR3 coding sequence is TGCGCCAGCAGCTTGTTCGCCAGGGCGGACACCGGGGAGCTGTTTTTT. It is translated as CASSLFARADTGELFF. The chain links TRBV5-1 to TRBJ2-2; a possible D gene is TRBD1 (5 bases). Germline V gene sequence: CDR1 SGHRS, CDR2 YFSETQ. V lost 1 base and J 3 bases, leaving 13 bases between the germline ends. The CDR3 totals 16 residues.

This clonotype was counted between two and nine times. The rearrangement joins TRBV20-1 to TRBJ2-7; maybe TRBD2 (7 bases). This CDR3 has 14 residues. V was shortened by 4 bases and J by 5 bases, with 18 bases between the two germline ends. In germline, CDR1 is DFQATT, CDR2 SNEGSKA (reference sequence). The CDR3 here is CSANEGGTKNEQYF. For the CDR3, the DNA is TGCAGTGCTAACGAAGGGGGGACTAAAAACGAGCAGTACTTC.

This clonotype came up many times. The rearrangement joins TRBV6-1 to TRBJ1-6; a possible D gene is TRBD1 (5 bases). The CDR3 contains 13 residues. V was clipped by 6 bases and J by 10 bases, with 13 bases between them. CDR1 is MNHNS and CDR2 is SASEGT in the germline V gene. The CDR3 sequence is CASSRGERSPLHF. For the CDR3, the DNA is TGTGCCAGCAGCCGAGGGGAACGGTCACCCCTCCACTTT.

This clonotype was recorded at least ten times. The CDR3 protein is CASSLVFGGENEQFF. DNA for the CDR3: TGTGCCAGCAGCTTAGTGTTCGGGGGAGAGAATGAGCAGTTCTTC. The genes are TRBV7-2 and TRBJ2-1; tentative D call: TRBD2 (6 bases). Trimming took 1 base from V and 7 from J, leaving 14 bases between them. CDR3 length: 15 amino acids. Looked up from germline, CDR1 is SGHTA and CDR2 is FQGNSA.

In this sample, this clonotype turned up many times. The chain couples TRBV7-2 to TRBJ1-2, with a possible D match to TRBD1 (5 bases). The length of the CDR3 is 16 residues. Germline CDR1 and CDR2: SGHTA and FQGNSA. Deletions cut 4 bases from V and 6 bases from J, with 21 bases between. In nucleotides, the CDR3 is TGTGCCAGCAGCTATGGGGGGAGGGAAGCTGGTCATGGCTACACCTTC. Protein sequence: CASSYGGREAGHGYTF.

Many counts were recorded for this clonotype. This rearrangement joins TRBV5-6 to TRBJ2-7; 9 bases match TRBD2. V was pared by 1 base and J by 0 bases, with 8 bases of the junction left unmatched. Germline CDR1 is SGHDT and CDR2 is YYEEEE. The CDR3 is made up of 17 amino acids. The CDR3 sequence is CASSLPASSGNSYEQYF. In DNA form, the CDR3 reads TGTGCCAGCAGCTTGCCGGCCTCTAGCGGGAACTCCTACGAGCAGTACTTC.

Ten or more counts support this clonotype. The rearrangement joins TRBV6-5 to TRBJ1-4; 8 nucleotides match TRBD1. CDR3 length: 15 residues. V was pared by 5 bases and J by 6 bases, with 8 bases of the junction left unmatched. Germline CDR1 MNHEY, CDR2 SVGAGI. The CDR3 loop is CASSLGRTGHEKLFF. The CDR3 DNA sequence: TGTGCCAGCAGTCTTGGTCGGACAGGGCATGAAAAACTGTTTTTT.

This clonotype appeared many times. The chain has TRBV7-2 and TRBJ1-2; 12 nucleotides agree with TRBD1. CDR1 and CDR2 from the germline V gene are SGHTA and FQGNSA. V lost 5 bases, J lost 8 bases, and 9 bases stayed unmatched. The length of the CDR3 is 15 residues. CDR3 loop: CASSLRDRGRWGYTF. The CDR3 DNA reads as TGTGCCAGCAGCCTCCGGGACAGGGGGCGGTGGGGCTACACCTTC.

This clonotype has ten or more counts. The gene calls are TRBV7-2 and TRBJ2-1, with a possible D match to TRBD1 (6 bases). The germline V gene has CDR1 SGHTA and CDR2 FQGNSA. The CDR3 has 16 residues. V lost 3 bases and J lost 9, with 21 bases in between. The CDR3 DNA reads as TGTGCCAGCAGCTTTACATGGGGGCTAGCAGGTAGTGAGCAGTTCTTC. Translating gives CASSFTWGLAGSEQFF.

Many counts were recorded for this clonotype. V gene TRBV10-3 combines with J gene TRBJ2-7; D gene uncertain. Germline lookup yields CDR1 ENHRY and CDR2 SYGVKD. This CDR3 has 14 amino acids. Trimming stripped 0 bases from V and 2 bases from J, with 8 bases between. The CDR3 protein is CAISESTRTYEQYF. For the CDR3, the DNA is TGTGCCATCAGTGAGTCTACGCGGACCTACGAGCAGTACTTC.

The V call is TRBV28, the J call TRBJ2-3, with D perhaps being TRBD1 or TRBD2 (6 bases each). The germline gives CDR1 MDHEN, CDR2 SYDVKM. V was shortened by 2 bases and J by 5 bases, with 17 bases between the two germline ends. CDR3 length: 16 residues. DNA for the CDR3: TGTGCCAGCAGTTTAAGCCTGAACAGGGAGGAAGATACGCAGTATTTT. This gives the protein CASSLSLNREEDTQYF.

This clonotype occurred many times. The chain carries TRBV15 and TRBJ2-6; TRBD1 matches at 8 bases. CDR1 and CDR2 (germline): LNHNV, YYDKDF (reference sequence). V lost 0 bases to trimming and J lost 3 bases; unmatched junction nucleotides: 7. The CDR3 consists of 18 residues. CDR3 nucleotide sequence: TGTGCCACCAGCAGAGATACGGACAGGGTTTTTGGGGCCAACGTCCTGACTTTC. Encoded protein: CATSRDTDRVFGANVLTF.

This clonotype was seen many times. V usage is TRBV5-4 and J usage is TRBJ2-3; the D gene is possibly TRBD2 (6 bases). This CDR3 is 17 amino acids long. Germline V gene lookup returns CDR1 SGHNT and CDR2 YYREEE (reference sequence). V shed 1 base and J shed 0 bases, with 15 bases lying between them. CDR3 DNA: TGTGCCAGCAGCTTGAGTGTAGCGGTGTCAAGCACAGATACGCAGTATTTT. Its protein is CASSLSVAVSSTDTQYF.

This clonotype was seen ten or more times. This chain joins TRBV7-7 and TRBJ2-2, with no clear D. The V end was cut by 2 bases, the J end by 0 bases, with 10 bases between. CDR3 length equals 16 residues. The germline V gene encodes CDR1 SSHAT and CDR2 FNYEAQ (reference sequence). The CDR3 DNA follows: TGTGCCAGCAGCTTAACCTTGCCCTCGAACACCGGGGAGCTGTTTTTT. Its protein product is CASSLTLPSNTGELFF.

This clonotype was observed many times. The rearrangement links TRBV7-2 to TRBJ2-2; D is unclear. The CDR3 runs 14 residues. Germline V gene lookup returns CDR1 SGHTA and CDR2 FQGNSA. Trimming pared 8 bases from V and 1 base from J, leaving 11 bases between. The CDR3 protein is CASGTTQNTGELFF. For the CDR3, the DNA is TGTGCCAGCGGAACAACACAGAACACCGGGGAGCTGTTTTTT.

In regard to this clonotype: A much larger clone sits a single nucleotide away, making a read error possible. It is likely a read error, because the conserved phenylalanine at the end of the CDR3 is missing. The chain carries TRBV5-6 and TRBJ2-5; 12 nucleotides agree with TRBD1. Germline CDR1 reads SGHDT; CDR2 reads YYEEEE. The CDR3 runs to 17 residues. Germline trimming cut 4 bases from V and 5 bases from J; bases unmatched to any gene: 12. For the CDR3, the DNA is TGTGCCAGCAGCCTGGTGGGACAGGGGGCAAGTCAGGAGACCCAGTACCTC. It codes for CASSLVGQGASQETQYL.

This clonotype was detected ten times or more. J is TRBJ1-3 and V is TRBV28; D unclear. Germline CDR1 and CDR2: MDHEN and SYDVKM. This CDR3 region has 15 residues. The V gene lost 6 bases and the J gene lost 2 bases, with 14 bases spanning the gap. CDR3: CASSQMPGAGNTIYF. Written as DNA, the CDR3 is TGTGCCAGCAGCCAAATGCCGGGAGCTGGAAACACCATATATTTT.

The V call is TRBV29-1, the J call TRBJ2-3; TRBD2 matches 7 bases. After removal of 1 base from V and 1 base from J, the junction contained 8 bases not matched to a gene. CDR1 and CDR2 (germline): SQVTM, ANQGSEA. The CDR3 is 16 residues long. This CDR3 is CSVEGAGRLRTDTQYF. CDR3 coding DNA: TGCAGCGTTGAAGGAGCGGGACGGTTACGCACAGATACGCAGTATTTT.

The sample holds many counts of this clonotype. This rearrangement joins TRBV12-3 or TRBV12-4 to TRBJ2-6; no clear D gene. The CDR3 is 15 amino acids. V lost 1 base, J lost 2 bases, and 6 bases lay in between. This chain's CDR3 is CASSLGATGANVLTF. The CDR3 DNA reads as TGTGCCAGCAGTTTAGGGGCCACTGGGGCCAACGTCCTGACTTTC.

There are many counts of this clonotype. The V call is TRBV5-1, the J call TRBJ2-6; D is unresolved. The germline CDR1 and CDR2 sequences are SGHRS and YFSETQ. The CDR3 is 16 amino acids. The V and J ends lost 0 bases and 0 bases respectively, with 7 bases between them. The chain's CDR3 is CASSLAPGSGANVLTF. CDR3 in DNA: TGCGCCAGCAGCTTGGCCCCGGGCTCTGGGGCCAACGTCCTGACTTTC.

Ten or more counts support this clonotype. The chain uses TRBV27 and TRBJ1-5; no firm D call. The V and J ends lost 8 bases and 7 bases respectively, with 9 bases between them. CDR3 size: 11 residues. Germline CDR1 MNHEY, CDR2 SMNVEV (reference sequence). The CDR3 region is CASGLRQPQHF. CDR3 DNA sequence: TGTGCCAGCGGCCTGAGGCAGCCCCAGCATTTT.